What follows are 16 T cell receptor beta chains derived from one specimen sequenced in a study of blood T cell repertoires in COVID-19. Using immunoSEQ multiplex PCR, the repertoire was profiled, and TCRdb retains in-frame clones only, with some absent. Of about 440,000 clones listed, roughly 89% are singletons. Sequencing used peripheral blood. These receptors came from a woman aged 25 to 39 with acute or convalescent COVID-19.

The chain links TRBV6-5 to TRBJ1-5, with D possibly matching TRBD1 (5 bases). V shed 6 bases and J shed 11 bases, with 20 bases lying between them. This CDR3 is built from 14 residues. Germline V gene sequence: CDR1 MNHEY, CDR2 SVGAGI. CDR3 DNA sequence: TGTGCCAGCAGCGTCCGATCAGCCCGGGGGGCCCAGCATTTT. Translated, it gives CASSVRSARGAQHF.

The chain combines TRBV27 with TRBJ2-7, with a tentative D call TRBD1 (6 bases). Germline V gene data show CDR1 as MNHEY and CDR2 as SMNVEV (reference sequence). The ends were cut back, 6 bases at V and 0 bases at J, with 12 bases in the middle. The CDR3 length is 14 residues. The CDR3 DNA sequence: TGTGCCAGCAGAAAAACAGGGTCCTCCTACGAGCAGTACTTC. It is translated as CASRKTGSSYEQYF.

This sequence joins TRBV5-1 and TRBJ2-7; 10 nucleotides agree with TRBD2. The ends lost 6 bases at V and 7 bases at J; junction bases unmatched: 13. Germline V gene sequence: CDR1 SGHRS, CDR2 YFSETQ. The CDR3 has 15 amino acids. In DNA form, the CDR3 reads TGCGCCAGCACCTGGTTAGCGGGGGGCCCCTCGGAGCAGTACTTC. It codes for CASTWLAGGPSEQYF. The full variable domain, its missing parts supplied by reference TRBV5-1 and TRBJ2-7, is KAGVTQTPRYLIKTRGQQVTLSCSPISGHRSVSWYQQTPGQGLQFLFEYFSETQRNKGNFPGRFSGRQFSNSRSEMNVSTLELGDSALYLCASTWLAGGPSEQYFGPGTRLTVT.

Concerning this clone itself: The same CDR3 can be traced to other DNA sequences in this sample. DNA for the CDR3: TGTGCCAGCAGTTTATTAACCGGGGAGCTGTTTTTT. Its translation is CASSLLTGELFF. The chain employs TRBV28 and TRBJ2-2; the D is unclear. Trimming took off 1 base at V and 5 bases at J, with 2 bases between the two ends. From germline, CDR1 is MDHEN and CDR2 SYDVKM. The CDR3 sequence is 12 residues long.

This clone was picked up a small number of times. The chain uses TRBV6-5 and TRBJ1-1; possibly TRBD1 for D (5 bases). This CDR3 is 13 amino acids long. The ends were cut back, 6 bases at V and 1 base at J, with 9 bases in the middle. Germline CDR1 reads MNHEY; CDR2 reads SVGAGI. The CDR3 nucleotides are TGTGCCAGCAGGGTTACAGGGAACACTGAAGCTTTCTTT. Translating gives CASRVTGNTEAFF.

V and J are TRBV2 and TRBJ2-1, with TRBD1 as a possible D gene (6 bases). Germline loops: CDR1 SNHLY, CDR2 FYNNEI. The CDR3 extends over 13 amino acids. Trimming took 4 bases from V and 9 from J, leaving 13 bases between them. The CDR3 reads CASSGVGAGEQFF. CDR3 bases: TGTGCCAGCAGTGGAGTGGGGGCCGGTGAGCAGTTCTTC.

This clone was seen ten or more times. Here the CDR3 DNA reads TGTGCCAGCAGCTCCCATATCCCAAGCGGGGGGGCGGCGGAGCAGTTCTTC. It is translated as CASSSHIPSGGAAEQFF. The V and J genes are TRBV7-9 and TRBJ2-1; 10 nucleotides agree with TRBD2. This CDR3 comprises 17 residues. V lost 4 bases and J lost 10; bases outside the gene matches: 16. Germline-derived CDR1 and CDR2 are SEHNR and FQNEAQ (reference sequence).

This chain joins TRBV27 and TRBJ2-1; D may be TRBD2 (5 bases). With 4 bases removed from V and 8 bases from J, the gap between germline ends came to 15 bases. The germline CDR1 and CDR2 sequences are MNHEY and SMNVEV (reference sequence). CDR3 length: 14 residues. The CDR3 region is CASSSGPSGYEQFF. The CDR3 nucleotides are TGTGCCAGCAGTTCCGGGCCATCGGGGTATGAGCAGTTCTTC.

This clone has more than one count but fewer than ten. The J gene is TRBJ1-5, the V gene TRBV4-2, with 9 nucleotides matching TRBD1. Germline V gene sequence: CDR1 LGHNA, CDR2 YNFKEQ. With 4 bases clipped from V and 0 bases from J, the junction kept 1 base outside the gene matches. The CDR3 covers 15 residues. CDR3 in DNA: TGTGCCAGCAGCCGGGACAGGGTTAGCAATCAGCCCCAGCATTTT. It is translated as CASSRDRVSNQPQHF.

This chain uses TRBV12-3 or TRBV12-4 with TRBJ2-1; 10 bases are a match to TRBD2. The CDR3 runs to 13 residues. The trim removed 5 bases at V and 7 bases at J, leaving 2 bases unmatched. CDR3 DNA: TGTGCCAGCAGTAGCGGGGGGGCGAATGAGCAGTTCTTC. This gives the protein CASSSGGANEQFF.

This clone appeared once. V usage is TRBV5-6 and J usage is TRBJ1-5; unclear D gene. Germline values: CDR1 SGHDT, CDR2 YYEEEE. This CDR3 comprises 10 residues. Deletions cut 2 bases from V and 10 bases from J, with 4 bases between. CDR3 nucleotide sequence: TGTGCCAGCAGCTTTAGCCCCCAGCATTTT. Translating it yields CASSFSPQHF. Full variable domain (rest looked up from reference TRBV5-6 and TRBJ1-5): DAGVTQSPTHLIKTRGQQVTLRCSPKSGHDTVSWYQQALGQGPQFIFQYYEEEERQRGNFPDRFSGHQFPNYSSELNVNALLLGDSALYLCASSFSPQHFGDGTRLSIL.

The rearrangement joins TRBV9 to TRBJ2-5; no reliable D call. Germline V CDR1 and CDR2: SGDLS, YYNGEE. CDR3 length: 13 residues. The CDR3 region is CAGVGCEGETQYF. In DNA, the CDR3 is TGTGCGGGCGTGGGTTGTGAAGGAGAGACCCAGTACTTC.

This sequence joins TRBV6-5 and TRBJ2-2; perhaps TRBD1 as D (6 bases). This CDR3 comprises 14 residues. V was clipped by 7 bases and J by 6 bases, with 15 bases between them. Germline V gives CDR1 MNHEY, CDR2 SVGAGI. The CDR3 nucleotides are TGTGCCAGCACCAGGGACACAATTGCCGGGGAGCTGTTTTTT. It specifies CASTRDTIAGELFF.

This chain joins TRBV6-6 and TRBJ1-4, with 9 nucleotides matching TRBD1. Germline loops: CDR1 MNHNY, CDR2 SVGAGI (reference sequence). The CDR3 runs 15 residues. J was trimmed by 8 bases and V by 2 bases; bases with no gene match: 6. The CDR3 spells CASSYGRQGGEKLFF. The CDR3 DNA is TGTGCCAGCAGTTACGGTAGACAGGGGGGCGAAAAACTGTTTTTT.

The V gene is TRBV20-1, the J gene TRBJ2-7; 7 bases map to TRBD2. Germline V lookup: CDR1 DFQATT, CDR2 SNEGSKA (reference sequence). The CDR3 extends over 11 amino acids. Trimming cost V 4 bases and J 3 bases; bases outside gene matches: 0. The CDR3 is CSATGGYEQYF. The CDR3 nucleotides read TGCAGTGCTACGGGGGGCTACGAGCAGTACTTC.

The chain links TRBV14 to TRBJ2-5; unclear D gene. The CDR3 has 17 amino acids. V shed 2 bases and J shed 4 bases, with 20 bases lying between them. Looked up from germline, CDR1 is SGHDN and CDR2 is FVKESK. The CDR3 coding sequence is TGTGCCAGCAGCCAATTCACTGAGGATAACCGAAGAGAGACCCAGTACTTC. The encoded protein is CASSQFTEDNRRETQYF.